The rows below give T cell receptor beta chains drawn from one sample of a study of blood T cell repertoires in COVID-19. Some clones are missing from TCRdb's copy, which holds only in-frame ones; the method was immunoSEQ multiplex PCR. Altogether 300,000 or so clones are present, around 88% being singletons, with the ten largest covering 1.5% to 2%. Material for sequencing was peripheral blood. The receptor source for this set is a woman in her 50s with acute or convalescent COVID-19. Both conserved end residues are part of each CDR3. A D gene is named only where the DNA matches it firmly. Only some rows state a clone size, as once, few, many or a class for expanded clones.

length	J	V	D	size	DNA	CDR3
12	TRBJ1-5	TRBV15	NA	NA	TGTGCCACCAGTAGGGTGGGAGGGCCCCAGCATTTT	CATSRVGGPQHF
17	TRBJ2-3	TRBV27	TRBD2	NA	TGTGCCAGCAGTTCAATACTAGCGGTCCTCGAAACAGATACGCAGTATTTT	CASSSILAVLETDTQYF
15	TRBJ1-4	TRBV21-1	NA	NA	TGTGCCAGGTATAGGGGAGGTGCAACTAATGAAAAACTGTTTTTT	CARYRGGATNEKLFF
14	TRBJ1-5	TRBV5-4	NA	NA	TGTGCCAGCAGCTTTCGACAGGAAGATCAGCCCCAGCATTTT	CASSFRQEDQPQHF
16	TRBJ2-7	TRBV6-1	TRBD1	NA	TGTGCCAGCAGTGAGTTAGTGGACAGGGGGTTCTACGAGCAGTACTTC	CASSELVDRGFYEQYF
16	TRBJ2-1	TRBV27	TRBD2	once	TGTGCCAGCAGGACTAGCGGACCTAGCTCCTACAATGAGCAGTTCTTC	CASRTSGPSSYNEQFF
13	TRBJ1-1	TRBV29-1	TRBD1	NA	TGCAGCGTTGAAAAGGGGGCGAACACTGAAGCTTTCTTT	CSVEKGANTEAFF
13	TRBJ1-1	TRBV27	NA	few	TGTGCCAGCAGTTTCAGGGGCGAGACTGAAGCTTTCTTT	CASSFRGETEAFF
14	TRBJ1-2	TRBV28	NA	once	TGTGCCAGCAGCTACTACGAGGTGAGCTATGGCTACACCTTC	CASSYYEVSYGYTF
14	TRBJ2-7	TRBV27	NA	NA	TGTGCCAGCAGTTTCGGTCGAAGGGGCTACGAGCAGTACTTC	CASSFGRRGYEQYF
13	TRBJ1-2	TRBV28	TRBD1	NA	TGTGCCAGCAGTTGGACAGGGGGTGATGGCTACACCTTC	CASSWTGGDGYTF
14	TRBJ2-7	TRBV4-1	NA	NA	TGCGCCAGCAGCCAAGTTTCCAGCTCCTACGAGCAGTACTTC	CASSQVSSSYEQYF
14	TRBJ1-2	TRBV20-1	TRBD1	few	TGCAGTGCTAGTCCCCCCTCAGGGGGAGGTGGCTACACCTTC	CSASPPSGGGGYTF
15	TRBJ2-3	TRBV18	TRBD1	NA	TGTGCCAGCTCAGACAGGGGGAGATCCCCAGATACGCAGTATTTT	CASSDRGRSPDTQYF
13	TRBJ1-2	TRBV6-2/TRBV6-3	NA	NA	TGTGCCAGCAGTTACGTTCAGATCTATGGCTACACCTTC	CASSYVQIYGYTF
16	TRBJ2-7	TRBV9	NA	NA	TGTGCCAGCAGCGTAGGAGGGGGGGCTGATGGGTACGAGCAGTACTTC	CASSVGGGADGYEQYF